A single sample is the source of the 10 T cell receptor beta chains below, sequenced in a study of CD8+CD57+ T cells in acquired aplastic anemia. Genomic DNA acted as the template from which TCR beta VDJ combination and CDR3 sequence profiling were carried out. TCRdb redid the calling of the reads with MiXCR, one entry per CDR3 protein. The table records hundreds of thousands of distinct CDR3 sequences, 55% to 75% of them present only once. Sequencing was performed on sorted CD4+, CD8+, or CD8+CD57+ T cells (not recorded which) from PBMCs. All receptors come from a human donor in good health, serving as a control.

The gene calls are TRBV5-1 and TRBJ1-2; D is perhaps TRBD1 (5 bases). Germline-derived CDR1 and CDR2 are SGHRS and YFSETQ. Trimming removed 4 bases at V and 5 bases at J, with 18 bases between. The CDR3 runs 15 residues. The CDR3 nucleotides are TGCGCCAGCAGCCAAGACAGTCCAGCACTGTATGGCTACACCTTC. It is translated as CASSQDSPALYGYTF.

Remarks on this clonotype: At one end, the junction sequence differs from germline, possibly due to a read error. The chain carries TRBV7-4 and TRBJ1-6; no reliable D call. This CDR3 spans 14 amino acids. The V gene's germline CDR1 is SGHVT and CDR2 SQSDAQ. The CDR3: CANPNVPAHYEQYF. Written as DNA, the CDR3 is TGTGCCAACCCCAACGTGCCGGCGCACTACGAGCAGTACTTT. Full variable domain (rest looked up from reference TRBV7-4 and TRBJ1-6): GAGVSQSPRYKVAKRGRDVALRCDSISGHVTLYWYRQTLGQGSEVLTYSQSDAQRDKSGRPSGRFSAERPERSVSTLKIQRTEQGDSAVYLCANPNVPAHYEQYFGNGTRLTVT.

This clonotype came up once. The V and J genes are TRBV20-1 and TRBJ2-5, with D possibly TRBD1 on 7 matching bases. Germline V gene sequence: CDR1 DFQATT, CDR2 SNEGSKA (reference sequence). The CDR3 covers 17 residues. V lost 5 bases to trimming and J lost 9 bases, with 31 bases between them. The CDR3 loop is CSAVLRAGGLATGAQYF. The DNA of the CDR3 is TGCAGTGCTGTACTGCGGGCTGGGGGGCTAGCCACAGGGGCCCAGTACTTC.

A single count supports this clonotype. One junction end disagrees with the germline gene, perhaps due to a read error. This chain links TRBV5-1 with TRBJ2-7; D assignment may be TRBD1 or TRBD2 (6 bases each). From germline, CDR1 is SGHRS and CDR2 YFSETQ. CDR3 size: 14 residues. CDR3 protein: CAGTRDGGQCEQYF. Here the CDR3 DNA reads TGTGCCGGCACCCGCGACGGGGGACAATGCGAGCAGTACTTC.

This chain uses TRBV9 with TRBJ2-6; D is possibly TRBD1 (5 bases). Trimming cost V 4 bases and J 15 bases, with 23 bases left between them. Germline CDR1 SGDLS, CDR2 YYNGEE. The CDR3 consists of 15 residues. CDR3 nucleotide sequence: TGTGCCAGCAGCTTGCCCGCGGCCAGGGAAGAGACCCTGACTTTC. As protein: CASSLPAAREETLTF.

The table lists this clonotype with many counts. The chain is built from TRBV6-1 and TRBJ1-5; D is ambiguous. Germline CDR1 MNHNS, CDR2 SASEGT. Trimming left V 5 bases short and J 0 bases short, with 8 bases between. The CDR3 is 14 residues long. As DNA, the CDR3 is TGTGCCAGCAGTCTTATGAATAGCAATCAGCCCCAGCATTTT. This encodes CASSLMNSNQPQHF.

This clonotype has a handful of counts. The chain couples TRBV24-1 to TRBJ2-3; D may be TRBD1 or TRBD2 (5 bases each). This CDR3 is 13 amino acids long. Germline CDR1 is KGHDR and CDR2 is SFDVKD. The CDR3 spells CARDGDLTDTQYF. The CDR3 nucleotides read TGTGCTAGAGATGGGGACCTCACGGATACGCAGTATTTT.

In this sample, this clonotype turned up many times. The chain combines TRBV15 with TRBJ1-2; unclear D gene. Trimming took 5 bases from V and 1 from J, leaving 5 bases between them. CDR3 length: 12 residues. CDR1 LNHNV and CDR2 YYDKDF come from the germline V gene (reference sequence). The CDR3 here is CATSGNNYGYTF. The DNA for the CDR3 is TGTGCCACCAGCGGGAATAACTATGGCTACACCTTC. Complete variable domain (other parts from reference TRBV15 and TRBJ1-2): DAMVIQNPRYQVTQFGKPVTLSCSQTLNHNVMYWYQQKSSQAPKLLFHYYDKDFNNEADTPDNFQSRRPNTSFCFLDIRSPGLGDTAMYLCATSGNNYGYTFGSGTRLTVV.

This clonotype was observed many times. The rearrangement uses TRBV20-1 and TRBJ2-7; D tentatively fits TRBD1 or TRBD2 (5 bases each). Germline V gene data show CDR1 as DFQATT and CDR2 as SNEGSKA (reference sequence). The V and J ends lost 6 bases and 3 bases respectively, with 15 bases between them. CDR3 length: 13 amino acids. CDR3 nucleotide sequence: TGCAGTGCCCTCCGGGACCGCGGCTACGAGCAGTACTTC. It specifies CSALRDRGYEQYF.

This clonotype was seen only a few times. The rearrangement uses TRBV7-2 and TRBJ2-7, with 10 bases fitting TRBD2. J was trimmed by 3 bases and V by 3 bases; bases with no gene match: 5. Germline-derived CDR1 and CDR2 are SGHTA and FQGNSA. The CDR3 contains 15 residues. The CDR3 reads CASSFSASGGYEQYF. The CDR3 coding sequence is TGTGCCAGCAGCTTTAGCGCTAGCGGGGGCTACGAGCAGTACTTC.